One TCR beta chain is described in this entry. The target antigen is unknown. These data are taken from a study of CD4 T cells in relation to SARS-CoV-2 and coronaviruses. Whole-study findings and limits: This crossreactivity analysis covered spike protein alone, no other viral proteins. In around 63% of donors, memory CD4+ clonotypes crossrecognized SARS-CoV-2 and at least one common cold coronavirus spike. Culture-expanded clones reflect memory recall rather than primary priming during culture.

The V end lost 3 bases, the J end lost 2 bases, and 10 bases lay between the germline ends. The CDR3 is 16 residues long. The germline CDR1 and CDR2 sequences are KGHDR and SFDVKD. Uncultured naive and memory CD4+ T cells supplied DNA for deep TCR-beta sequencing. Assay used: immunoSEQ multiplex PCR; TCRdb lists only in-frame clones, some missing. The profile shows about 59,000 clones, about nine tenths of them singletons. Unexposed donor CD4+ T cells date from 2011-2018, before the COVID-19 pandemic. Sequencing used memory CD4+ T cells from PBMCs. The chain links TRBV24-1 to TRBJ2-6, with D possibly matching TRBD1 (6 bases). This receptor was taken from a human donor in good health. CDR3: CATSDPQGTGANVLTF. For the CDR3, the DNA is TGTGCCACCAGTGATCCTCAGGGGACTGGGGCCAACGTCCTGACTTTC.